The sequence of this TCR beta chain was determined in a study of persistence of HIV-infected CD4 T cells. Study-wide findings and caveats: Antigen-responding cells were enriched for degenerate expanded CDR3beta sequences.

This clone was found a few times. Its matching antigen is unknown. Cells were stimulated with overlapping HIV-1 Gag 15-mer peptides. CD4+ T cells upregulating both CD40 ligand and CD69 were sorted as responding cells. Inclusion required CMV-positive serology and CD4+ counts above 400 cells/uL. Before stimulation, PBMCs underwent CD8+ T cell depletion. Germline V gene lookup returns CDR1 ENHRY and CDR2 SYGVKD. The CDR3 runs to 13 residues. V lost 7 bases, J lost 7 bases, and 16 bases lay in between. Sequencing used immunoSEQ version 4 in survey mode. Genomic DNA was diluted to roughly 9.4 ng/uL, up to 1 ug per sample. The method was immunoSEQ multiplex PCR; TCRdb's version includes in-frame clones alone and lacks a portion of them. The sample carries 20,000 to 25,000 clones, around 72% recorded once.

The sequences come from CD4+ T cells sorted from PBMCs after roughly 18-hour stimulation, collected from a patient who received antiretroviral therapy. The chain has TRBV10-3 and TRBJ2-5; D is tentatively TRBD1 or TRBD2 (6 bases each). The TCR was taken from an adult man with HIV who was CMV-seropositive. For the CDR3, the DNA is TGTGCCATCAAAGATCCGGGGGCGAGGACCCAGTACTTC. Its translation is CAIKDPGARTQYF.